Listed here are 26 T cell receptor beta chains from one sample, sequenced in a study of cytomegalovirus exposure and HLA in healthy donors. Use of 60 Vbeta and 13 Jbeta primers characterized the PCR. The method was immunoSEQ multiplex PCR; TCRdb's version includes in-frame clones alone and lacks a portion of them. The data show roughly 120,000 clones, roughly 71% seen once. Input material: PBMCs. Receptors originate from a woman in her seventies in good health and CMV-seropositive.

The rearrangement joins TRBV6-6 to TRBJ2-5; 8 bases are a match to TRBD1. J was trimmed by 5 bases and V by 5 bases; bases with no gene match: 4. The CDR3 runs 13 residues. The V gene's germline CDR1 is MNHNY and CDR2 SVGAGI (reference sequence). CDR3 in DNA: TGTGCCAGCAGTACCACAGGGGGTGAGACCCAGTACTTC. This translates into CASSTTGGETQYF.

The rearrangement uses TRBV30 and TRBJ1-3; no definite D call. V was trimmed by 0 bases and J by 8 bases, leaving 8 bases between them. The CDR3 is 12 amino acids. Germline CDR1 reads GTSNPN; CDR2 reads SVGIG (reference sequence). In DNA, the CDR3 is TGTGCCTGGAGTGTTATCTCCGACACCATATATTTT. Residues: CAWSVISDTIYF.

The V gene is TRBV4-2, the J gene TRBJ2-1; TRBD2 matches at 11 bases. The CDR3 runs 17 residues. Germline V gene sequence: CDR1 LGHNA, CDR2 YNFKEQ. V lost 0 bases to trimming and J lost 9 bases; unmatched junction nucleotides: 10. The CDR3 DNA follows: TGTGCCAGCAGCCAAGAGCTAATTAGCGGGGGGGCAGGTGAGCAGTTCTTC. Residues: CASSQELISGGAGEQFF.

This clone was recorded a few times. The CDR3 spells CASSSWTATQNTEAFF. CDR3 coding DNA: TGTGCCAGCAGCTCGTGGACAGCTACGCAGAACACTGAAGCTTTCTTT. V gene TRBV5-6 combines with J gene TRBJ1-1, with D maybe TRBD1 (6 bases). CDR1 and CDR2 (germline): SGHDT, YYEEEE. The V gene lost 3 bases and the J gene lost 1 base, with 16 bases spanning the gap. The CDR3 consists of 16 residues.

J is TRBJ1-1 and V is TRBV2; TRBD1 agrees at 7 bases. Germline V gives CDR1 SNHLY, CDR2 FYNNEI. The CDR3 sequence is 16 residues long. With 10 bases clipped from V and 1 base from J, the junction kept 15 bases outside the gene matches. The CDR3 reads CATERQGEIRNTEAFF. The DNA of the CDR3 is TGTGCCACCGAAAGGCAGGGGGAGATAAGGAACACTGAAGCTTTCTTT.

This chain connects TRBV7-9 to TRBJ2-5; D unresolved. The V end was cut by 5 bases, the J end by 7 bases, with 14 bases between. This CDR3 region has 13 residues. Germline values: CDR1 SEHNR, CDR2 FQNEAQ (reference sequence). CDR3 bases: TGTGCCAGCAGCAAAGACCAGTCAGGGACCCAGTACTTC. It yields the protein CASSKDQSGTQYF.

This chain uses TRBV5-1 with TRBJ2-3; TRBD2 aligns across 10 bases. The trim removed 4 bases at V and 3 bases at J, leaving 8 bases unmatched. Germline V lookup: CDR1 SGHRS, CDR2 YFSETQ. This CDR3 contains 16 residues. The CDR3 DNA reads TGCGCCAGCAGCCCCGTGTTAGCGGGGGGAACAGATACGCAGTATTTT. Its translation: CASSPVLAGGTDTQYF.

The chain uses TRBV2 and TRBJ2-5; maybe TRBD2 (7 bases). The germline V gene encodes CDR1 SNHLY and CDR2 FYNNEI. The CDR3 consists of 16 residues. V lost 3 bases, J lost 4 bases, and 18 bases lay in between. CDR3 nucleotides: TGTGCCAGCAGTGAGAGGGGGGGGCTCGTTTTAGAGACCCAGTACTTC. Translated: CASSERGGLVLETQYF.

The chain carries TRBV28 and TRBJ2-7, with TRBD1 identical over 7 bases. From germline, CDR1 is MDHEN and CDR2 SYDVKM. This CDR3 region has 14 residues. V shed 3 bases and J 2 bases; nucleotides not matched to a gene: 4. CDR3 in DNA: TGTGCCAGCAGTTTTTACAGGGGCACCTACGAGCAGTACTTC. Amino acids: CASSFYRGTYEQYF.

The V gene is TRBV6-1, the J gene TRBJ1-1; 7 nucleotides match TRBD1. Looked up from germline, CDR1 is MNHNS and CDR2 is SASEGT. CDR3 length: 13 amino acids. J was trimmed by 9 bases and V by 2 bases; bases with no gene match: 6. CDR3 DNA sequence: TGTGCCAGCAGTGAACTGACAGGGCTAAAAGCTTTCTTT. As protein: CASSELTGLKAFF.

The chain has TRBV9 and TRBJ1-5; tentative D call: TRBD1 (6 bases). CDR3 size: 14 residues. The germline V and J ends were trimmed by 4 bases and 1 base, with 9 bases remaining between them. Germline-derived CDR1 and CDR2 are SGDLS and YYNGEE. Written as DNA, the CDR3 is TGTGCCAGCAGCTCAGGGGAGAGCAATCAGCCCCAGCATTTT. Amino acid sequence: CASSSGESNQPQHF.

V gene TRBV30 combines with J gene TRBJ2-5; tentative D call: TRBD2 (5 bases). CDR1 GTSNPN and CDR2 SVGIG come from the germline V gene (reference sequence). The CDR3 totals 12 residues. V was trimmed by 7 bases and J by 7 bases, leaving 16 bases between them. The CDR3 sequence: CAFRTGIVTQYF. CDR3 coding DNA: TGTGCCTTCCGGACTGGTATCGTGACCCAGTACTTC.

The chain employs TRBV5-1 and TRBJ2-3, with D hard to call. V was pared by 0 bases and J by 6 bases, with 5 bases between. Germline V CDR1 and CDR2: SGHRS, YFSETQ. This CDR3 contains 12 residues. CDR3 nucleotides: TGCGCCAGCAGCTTGGCCCCGGATACGCAGTATTTT. This encodes CASSLAPDTQYF.

There are a few counts of this clone. The chain couples TRBV28 to TRBJ2-2; the match to TRBD1 covers 8 bases. CDR1 is MDHEN and CDR2 is SYDVKM in the germline V gene. The J segment lost 6 bases and the V segment lost 2 bases, leaving 8 bases of the junction unmatched. CDR3 length: 16 residues. CDR3 in amino acids: CASSLAGQGWPGELFF. In DNA, the CDR3 is TGTGCCAGCAGTTTAGCTGGACAGGGTTGGCCCGGGGAGCTGTTTTTT.

As for this clone: This CDR3 is also generated by other DNA sequences in the sample. The chain couples TRBV5-1 to TRBJ2-3; tentative D call: TRBD1 (6 bases). Per germline, CDR1 SGHRS and CDR2 YFSETQ. The V end was cut by 4 bases, the J end by 0 bases, with 12 bases between. The CDR3 has 15 amino acids. The chain's CDR3 is CASSRDTLSTDTQYF. The CDR3 region has the DNA TGCGCCAGCAGCCGGGACACACTTAGCACAGATACGCAGTATTTT.

The V gene is TRBV27, the J gene TRBJ2-7, with a tentative D call TRBD2 (5 bases). Germline lookup yields CDR1 MNHEY and CDR2 SMNVEV (reference sequence). This CDR3 comprises 13 residues. V was pared by 6 bases and J by 6 bases, with 15 bases between. CDR3 sequence (DNA): TGTGCCAGCAGAAGGGCGCGGGTGGTCGAGCAGTACTTC. Protein sequence: CASRRARVVEQYF.

The chain has TRBV6-1 and TRBJ2-7, with TRBD1 matching over 8 bases. J was trimmed by 2 bases and V by 0 bases; bases with no gene match: 3. CDR1 and CDR2 from the germline V gene are MNHNS and SASEGT. The CDR3 is 15 amino acids. CDR3 in DNA: TGTGCCAGCAGTGAAGCGACAGGGGCTACCTACGAGCAGTACTTC. Translation gives CASSEATGATYEQYF.

This chain joins TRBV4-1 and TRBJ2-3; D gene unclear. V gave up 4 bases and J gave up 5 bases, with 16 bases separating them. Germline V lookup: CDR1 MGHRA, CDR2 YSYEKL. The CDR3 spans 15 residues. The CDR3 bases are TGCGCCAGCAGCCCCGGTGGCCTCCGCGGAGATACGCAGTATTTT. This sequence encodes CASSPGGLRGDTQYF.

Points on this clone: This CDR3 is also generated by other DNA sequences in the sample. The V gene is TRBV5-1, the J gene TRBJ2-5; TRBD2 aligns across 9 bases. CDR1 is SGHRS and CDR2 is YFSETQ in the germline V gene. V gave up 4 bases and J gave up 2 bases; unmatched junction bases: 6. The CDR3 loop spans 15 amino acids. The CDR3 coding sequence is TGCGCCAGCAGCCCGCCGACTAGCGGACAAGAGACCCAGTACTTC. This codes for CASSPPTSGQETQYF.

As DNA, the CDR3 is TGCGCCAGCAGCTTGGCCTTGCGGGGAGCCTCAGAGACCCAGTACTTC. Protein product: CASSLALRGASETQYF. The chain uses TRBV5-1 and TRBJ2-5, with D maybe TRBD2 (6 bases). V gave up 0 bases and J gave up 4 bases, with 16 bases separating them. The CDR3 contains 16 residues. Germline V lookup: CDR1 SGHRS, CDR2 YFSETQ. The variable domain in full, with the rest retrieved from reference TRBV5-1 and TRBJ2-5, is KAGVTQTPRYLIKTRGQQVTLSCSPISGHRSVSWYQQTPGQGLQFLFEYFSETQRNKGNFPGRFSGRQFSNSRSEMNVSTLELGDSALYLCASSLALRGASETQYFGPGTRLLVL.

The chain recombines TRBV5-1 with TRBJ2-1, with D tentatively TRBD2 (6 bases). V was clipped by 2 bases and J by 2 bases, with 14 bases between them. The CDR3 consists of 16 residues. Germline CDR1 reads SGHRS; CDR2 reads YFSETQ. The CDR3 spells CASSFLPGGTYNEQFF. CDR3 in DNA: TGCGCCAGCAGCTTTCTTCCGGGCGGGACCTACAATGAGCAGTTCTTC. The variable domain in full, with the rest retrieved from reference TRBV5-1 and TRBJ2-1, is KAGVTQTPRYLIKTRGQQVTLSCSPISGHRSVSWYQQTPGQGLQFLFEYFSETQRNKGNFPGRFSGRQFSNSRSEMNVSTLELGDSALYLCASSFLPGGTYNEQFFGPGTRLTVL.

The V call is TRBV19, the J call TRBJ1-1; D remains unclear. V shed 2 bases and J shed 4 bases, with 11 bases lying between them. Germline CDR1 LNHDA, CDR2 SQIVND (reference sequence). The CDR3 runs to 14 residues. Here the CDR3 DNA reads TGTGCCAGTAGTATATCGGGGTTGGGCACTGAAGCTTTCTTT. Its protein product is CASSISGLGTEAFF.

This chain connects TRBV2 to TRBJ2-1, with TRBD1 as a possible D gene (5 bases). The germline V gene encodes CDR1 SNHLY and CDR2 FYNNEI. V was trimmed by 6 bases and J by 0 bases, leaving 12 bases between them. The CDR3 sequence is 15 residues long. CDR3 sequence: CASSALGASYNEQFF. The CDR3 coding sequence is TGTGCCAGCAGCGCCTTAGGGGCCTCCTACAATGAGCAGTTCTTC.

The J gene is TRBJ1-2, the V gene TRBV4-2; D unclear. The CDR3 consists of 15 residues. Trimming left V 0 bases short and J 5 bases short, with 13 bases between. CDR1 and CDR2 (germline): LGHNA, YNFKEQ. For the CDR3, the DNA is TGTGCCAGCAGCCAAGATCAAGAGGGCCGGTATGGCTACACCTTC. This encodes CASSQDQEGRYGYTF.

V and J are TRBV6-6 and TRBJ2-1; 10 bases are shared with TRBD1. Germline V gene sequence: CDR1 MNHNY, CDR2 SVGAGI (reference sequence). V shed 7 bases, J shed 7 bases, and the junction held 4 bases outside the gene matches. The CDR3 is made up of 13 amino acids. DNA for the CDR3: TGTGCCAGCAAAGGGACAGGGGCAAATGAGCAGTTCTTC. Translated, it gives CASKGTGANEQFF.

In its sample, this clone was seen a few times. The rearrangement uses TRBV7-2 and TRBJ1-3; TRBD1 aligns across 10 bases. Trimming at V came to 6 bases and at J to 3 bases, leaving 5 bases not matched to a gene. This CDR3 contains 15 residues. Looked up from germline, CDR1 is SGHTA and CDR2 is FQGNSA. In DNA form, the CDR3 reads TGTGCCAGCAGTTGGGACAGGGGCATTGGAAACACCATATATTTT. Amino acid sequence: CASSWDRGIGNTIYF. The complete variable domain, with remaining parts taken from reference TRBV7-2 and TRBJ1-3, reads GAGVSQSPSNKVTEKGKDVELRCDPISGHTALYWYRQSLGQGLEFLIYFQGNSAPDKSGLPSDRFSAERTGGSVSTLTIQRTQQEDSAVYLCASSWDRGIGNTIYFGEGSWLTVV.